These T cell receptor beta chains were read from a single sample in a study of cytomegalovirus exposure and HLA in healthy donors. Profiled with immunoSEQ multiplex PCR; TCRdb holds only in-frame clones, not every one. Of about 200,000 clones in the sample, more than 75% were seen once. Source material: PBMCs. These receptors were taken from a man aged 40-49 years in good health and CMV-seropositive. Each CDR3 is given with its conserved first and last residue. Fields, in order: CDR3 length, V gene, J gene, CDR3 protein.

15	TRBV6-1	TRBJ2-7	CASTETGPSSYEQYF
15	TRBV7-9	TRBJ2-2	CASSLLAGGTGELFF
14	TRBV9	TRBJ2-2	CASSAAGNTGELFF
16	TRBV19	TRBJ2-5	CASSFGLAGGGGTQYF
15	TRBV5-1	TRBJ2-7	CASSQGGDRAHEQYF
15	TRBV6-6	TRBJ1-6	CASSYGGRGRSPLHF
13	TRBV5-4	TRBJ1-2	CASSSGLDYGYTF
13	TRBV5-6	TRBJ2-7	CASSLGQGFEQYF
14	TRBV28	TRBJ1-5	CASSSRGNNQPQHF
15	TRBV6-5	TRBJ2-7	CASSYKQGVGYEQYF
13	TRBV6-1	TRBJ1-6	CAAGDTGNSPLHF
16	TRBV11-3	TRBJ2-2	CASSSRQGRNTGELFF
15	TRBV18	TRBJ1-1	CASSPQGKGNTEAFF
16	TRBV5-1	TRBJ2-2	CASKGLAGGDTGELFF
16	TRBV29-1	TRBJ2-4	CSVVGGTGLAKNIQYF
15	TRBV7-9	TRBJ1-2	CASSLGQGANYGYTF
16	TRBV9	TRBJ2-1	CASSVAPLAGEGEQFF
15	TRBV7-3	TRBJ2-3	CASSLAGGGADTQYF
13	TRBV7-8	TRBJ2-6	CASRRSGANVLTF
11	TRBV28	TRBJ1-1	CASSLGAAAFF
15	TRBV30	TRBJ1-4	CAWEQGPATNEKLFF
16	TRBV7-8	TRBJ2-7	CASSLGWTGASYEQYF
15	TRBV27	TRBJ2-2	CASRSGTGVTGELFF
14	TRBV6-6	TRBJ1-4	CASSHTGRDEKLFF
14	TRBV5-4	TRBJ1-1	CASSSPQLNTEAFF
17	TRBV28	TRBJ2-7	CASSPPPGQGRVYEQYF
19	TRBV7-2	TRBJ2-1	CASSLEGQELAGAHNEQFF
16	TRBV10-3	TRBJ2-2	CAISEGGRSNTGELFF
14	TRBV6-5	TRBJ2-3	CASSAGEGADTQYF
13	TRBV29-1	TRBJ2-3	CSVDRGGTDTQYF
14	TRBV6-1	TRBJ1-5	CASSEGAGRQPQHF
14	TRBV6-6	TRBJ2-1	CASSRQASYNEQFF
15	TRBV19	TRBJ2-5	CASSPLGQGVETQYF
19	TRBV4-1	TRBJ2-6	CASSQDGTDSLTGANVLTF
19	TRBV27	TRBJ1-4	CASSFVVGGVAATNEKLFF
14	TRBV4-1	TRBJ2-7	CASSQGQGFYEQYF
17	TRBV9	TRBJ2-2	CASSTRTGRGNTGELFF
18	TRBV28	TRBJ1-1	CASSSPPGTGGTNTEAFF
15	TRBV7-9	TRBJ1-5	CASSQTDSSNQPQHF
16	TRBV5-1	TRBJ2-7	CASSWSSGSGSDEQYF
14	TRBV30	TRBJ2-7	CAWVPSGNLYEQYF
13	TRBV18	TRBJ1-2	CASSPGGSEGYTF
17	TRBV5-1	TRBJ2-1	CASSLGTGTGVYNEQFF
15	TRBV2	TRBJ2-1	CASSPGQSSYNEQFF
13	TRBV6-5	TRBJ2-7	CASRGLAGGEQYF
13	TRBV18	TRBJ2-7	CASSPGATYEQYF
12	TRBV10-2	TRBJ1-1	CASSDQDSAAFF
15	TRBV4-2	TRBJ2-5	CASSQAWARQETQYF
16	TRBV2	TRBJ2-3	CASSFLAGGRTDTQYF
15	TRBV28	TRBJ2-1	CASKGPPAGANEQFF
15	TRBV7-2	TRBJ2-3	CASSHGLGHTDTQYF
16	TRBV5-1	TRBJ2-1	CASSLAGTSFYNEQFF
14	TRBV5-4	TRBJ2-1	CASSVVGGRNEQFF
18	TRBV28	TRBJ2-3	CASSSRTSGRLGTDTQYF
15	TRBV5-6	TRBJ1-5	CASSLLSGNNQPQHF